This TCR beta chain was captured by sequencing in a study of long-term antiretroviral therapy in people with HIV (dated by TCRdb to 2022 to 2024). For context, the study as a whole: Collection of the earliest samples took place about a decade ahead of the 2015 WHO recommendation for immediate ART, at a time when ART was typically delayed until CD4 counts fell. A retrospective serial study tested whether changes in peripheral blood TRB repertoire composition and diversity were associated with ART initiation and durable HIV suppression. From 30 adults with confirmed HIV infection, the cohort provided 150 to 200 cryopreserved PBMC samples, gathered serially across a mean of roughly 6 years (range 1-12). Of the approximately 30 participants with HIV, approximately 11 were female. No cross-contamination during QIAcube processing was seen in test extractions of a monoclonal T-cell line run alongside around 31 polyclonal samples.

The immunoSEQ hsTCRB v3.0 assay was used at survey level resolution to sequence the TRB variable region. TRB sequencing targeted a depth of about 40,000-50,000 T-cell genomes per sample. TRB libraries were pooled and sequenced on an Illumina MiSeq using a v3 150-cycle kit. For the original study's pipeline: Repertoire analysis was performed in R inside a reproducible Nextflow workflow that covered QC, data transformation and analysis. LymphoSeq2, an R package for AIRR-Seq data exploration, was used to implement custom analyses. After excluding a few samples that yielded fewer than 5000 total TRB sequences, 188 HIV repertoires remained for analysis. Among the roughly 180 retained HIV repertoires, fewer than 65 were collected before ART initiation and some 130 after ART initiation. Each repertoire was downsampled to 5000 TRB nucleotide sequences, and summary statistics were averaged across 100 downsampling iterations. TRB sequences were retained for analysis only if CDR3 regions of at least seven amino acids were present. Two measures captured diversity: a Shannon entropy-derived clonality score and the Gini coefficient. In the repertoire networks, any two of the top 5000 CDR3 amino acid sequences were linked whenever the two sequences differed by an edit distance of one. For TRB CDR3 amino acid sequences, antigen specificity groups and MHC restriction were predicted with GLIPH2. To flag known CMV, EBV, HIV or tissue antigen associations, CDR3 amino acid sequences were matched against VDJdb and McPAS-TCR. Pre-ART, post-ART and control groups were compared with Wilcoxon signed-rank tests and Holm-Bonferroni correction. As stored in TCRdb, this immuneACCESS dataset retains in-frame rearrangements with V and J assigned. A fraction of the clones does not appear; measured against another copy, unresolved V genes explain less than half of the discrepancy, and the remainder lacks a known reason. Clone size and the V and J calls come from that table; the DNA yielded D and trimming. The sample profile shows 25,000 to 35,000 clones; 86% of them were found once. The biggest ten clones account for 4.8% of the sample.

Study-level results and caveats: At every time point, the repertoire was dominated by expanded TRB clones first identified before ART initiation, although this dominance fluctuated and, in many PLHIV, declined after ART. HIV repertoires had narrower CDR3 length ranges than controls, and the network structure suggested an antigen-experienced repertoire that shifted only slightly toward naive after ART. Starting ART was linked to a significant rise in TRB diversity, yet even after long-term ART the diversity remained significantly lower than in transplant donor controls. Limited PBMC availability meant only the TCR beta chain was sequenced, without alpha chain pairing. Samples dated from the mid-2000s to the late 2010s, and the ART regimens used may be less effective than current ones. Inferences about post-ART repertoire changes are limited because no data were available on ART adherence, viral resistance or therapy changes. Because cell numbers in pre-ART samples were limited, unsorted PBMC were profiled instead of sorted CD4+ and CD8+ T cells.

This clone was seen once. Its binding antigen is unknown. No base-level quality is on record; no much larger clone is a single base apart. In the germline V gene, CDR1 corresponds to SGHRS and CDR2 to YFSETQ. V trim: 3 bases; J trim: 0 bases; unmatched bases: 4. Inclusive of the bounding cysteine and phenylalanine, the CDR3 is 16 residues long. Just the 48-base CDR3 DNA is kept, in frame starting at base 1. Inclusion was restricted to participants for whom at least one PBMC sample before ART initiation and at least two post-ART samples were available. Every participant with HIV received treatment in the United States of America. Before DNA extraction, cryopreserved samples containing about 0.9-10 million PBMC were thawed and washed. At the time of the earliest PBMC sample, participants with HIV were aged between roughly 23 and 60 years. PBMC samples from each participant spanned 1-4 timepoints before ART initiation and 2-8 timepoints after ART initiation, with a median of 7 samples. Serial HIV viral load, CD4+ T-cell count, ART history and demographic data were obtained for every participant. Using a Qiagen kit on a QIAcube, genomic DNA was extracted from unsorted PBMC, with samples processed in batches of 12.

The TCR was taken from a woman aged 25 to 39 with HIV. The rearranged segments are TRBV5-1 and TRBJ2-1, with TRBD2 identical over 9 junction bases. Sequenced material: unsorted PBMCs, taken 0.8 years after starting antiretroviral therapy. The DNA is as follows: TGCGCCAGCAGCTGGAGCGGGGGGAGCTCCTACAATGAGCAGTTCTTC. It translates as CASSWSGGSSYNEQFF.